This T cell receptor beta chain derives from a study of technical replicates of blood from four donors (TCRdb year 2017). The library was produced with the immunoSEQ multiplex PCR assay. TCRdb retrieved this table from immuneACCESS and kept in-frame rearrangements only. Not all clones are present; in checked studies, unresolved V genes account for under half, and no reason is known for the remainder. The sample table records under 8,500 clones; about 90% of these occur just once. About 12% of the sample lies in the top ten. Sequences SGHVS (CDR1) and FQNEAQ (CDR2) are obtained from the germline V gene. After removal of 8 bases from V and 2 bases from J, the junction retains 2 bases not matched to a gene. The CDR3 runs 13 residues from the cysteine to the phenylalanine. Only the CDR3 DNA is retained, 39 bases long and in frame from the first base. Concerning this clone: Which antigen it targets is not known. Base qualities are not provided; no much larger clone lies one nucleotide away.

This chain joins TRBV7-8 to TRBJ1-2, and 10 junctional nucleotides match TRBD1. Material for sequencing was PBMCs. The TCR comes from a human donor in good health. The nucleotide sequence reads as follows: TGTGCCAGCCGGGACAGGGGAAACTATGGCTACACCTTC. This is translated as CASRDRGNYGYTF.